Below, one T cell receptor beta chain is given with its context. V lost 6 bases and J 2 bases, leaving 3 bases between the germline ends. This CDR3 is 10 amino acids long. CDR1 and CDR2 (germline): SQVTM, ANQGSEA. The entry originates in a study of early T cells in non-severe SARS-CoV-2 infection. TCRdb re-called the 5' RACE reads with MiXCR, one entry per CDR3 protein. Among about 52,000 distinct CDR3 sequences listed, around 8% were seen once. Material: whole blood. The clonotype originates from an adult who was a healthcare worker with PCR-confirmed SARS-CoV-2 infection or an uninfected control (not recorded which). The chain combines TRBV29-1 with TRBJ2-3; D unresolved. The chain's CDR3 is CSVFTDTQYF. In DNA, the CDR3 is TGCAGCGTGTTCACAGATACGCAGTATTTT.